These 12 T cell receptor beta chains came from one sample sequenced in a study of identical twins. Via MiXCR, TCRdb re-called the 5' RACE reads, giving one row per CDR3 protein. Among some 760,000 distinct CDR3 sequences, 15% to 20% were seen once, and the ten largest hold roughly 13%. This same sample was also part of a study on T cells expressing NK-cell markers.

The sample consisted of PBMCs. The receptors were sampled from a woman aged 18-29 years in good health.

V gene TRBV6-5 combines with J gene TRBJ2-2, with D unresolved. Germline lookup yields CDR1 MNHEY and CDR2 SVGAGI. Trimming cost V 0 bases and J 2 bases, with 7 bases left between them. The CDR3 has 15 residues. CDR3 DNA: TGTGCCAGCAGTTACTCGGTGCTCAACACCGGGGAGCTGTTTTTT. It translates to CASSYSVLNTGELFF.

This clonotype was seen only a few times. The rearrangement uses TRBV6-2 or TRBV6-3 and TRBJ2-6, with a tentative D call TRBD1 (6 bases). The CDR3 totals 15 residues. Germline lookup yields CDR1 MNHEY and CDR2 SVGEGT. The ends were cut back, 2 bases at V and 4 bases at J, with 9 bases in the middle. In nucleotides, the CDR3 is TGTGCCAGCAGTTACACAGGGTCCGGGGCCAACGTCCTGACTTTC. The encoded protein is CASSYTGSGANVLTF.

The chain joins TRBV6-1 to TRBJ2-3, with 7 bases matching TRBD1. The CDR3 runs 15 residues. Germline V lookup: CDR1 MNHNS, CDR2 SASEGT. V shed 9 bases and J 5 bases; nucleotides not matched to a gene: 14. CDR3 sequence reads: CASRKGAVPQDTQYF. The CDR3 DNA reads as TGTGCCAGTCGAAAGGGGGCAGTGCCACAAGATACGCAGTATTTT.

The rearrangement links TRBV4-1 to TRBJ2-2; 8 bases match TRBD2. The germline gives CDR1 MGHRA, CDR2 YSYEKL. Trimming cost V 4 bases and J 5 bases; bases outside gene matches: 9. This CDR3 has 16 residues. CDR3 region: CASSPGPGLDTGELFF. CDR3 nucleotide sequence: TGCGCCAGCAGCCCGGGCCCGGGACTAGATACCGGGGAGCTGTTTTTT.

This clonotype was recorded a few times. This rearrangement joins TRBV27 to TRBJ2-1, with TRBD2 matching over 10 bases. CDR1 and CDR2 (germline): MNHEY, SMNVEV (reference sequence). The trim removed 4 bases at V and 7 bases at J, leaving 7 bases unmatched. The CDR3 covers 15 residues. This CDR3 is CASSSTSGNRNEQFF. The CDR3 nucleotides read TGTGCCAGCAGTTCAACTAGCGGGAATAGAAATGAGCAGTTCTTC.

The chain combines TRBV9 with TRBJ2-6; tentative D call: TRBD1 (5 bases). CDR3 length: 17 residues. The germline CDR1 and CDR2 sequences are SGDLS and YYNGEE. V shed 5 bases and J shed 2 bases, with 17 bases lying between them. The CDR3 loop is CASSLATTGTGANVLTF. In DNA form, the CDR3 reads TGTGCCAGCAGTTTAGCAACTACAGGAACTGGGGCCAACGTCCTGACTTTC.

This clonotype has just a few counts. The chain is built from TRBV2 and TRBJ1-1; D unclear. The germline V and J ends were trimmed by 5 bases and 0 bases, with 10 bases remaining between them. CDR1 is SNHLY, CDR2 FYNNEI, per germline. The CDR3 runs 14 residues. CDR3 sequence: CASSSGYMNTEAFF. In nucleotides, the CDR3 is TGTGCCAGCAGTTCCGGGTACATGAACACTGAAGCTTTCTTT.

The V and J genes are TRBV5-1 and TRBJ1-1; no clear D. CDR3 length: 13 residues. CDR1 is SGHRS and CDR2 is YFSETQ in the germline V gene. The ends were cut back, 4 bases at V and 0 bases at J, with 7 bases in the middle. CDR3 in amino acids: CASSTNMNTEAFF. The DNA of the CDR3 is TGCGCCAGCAGCACAAACATGAACACTGAAGCTTTCTTT.

The chain links TRBV20-1 to TRBJ2-3; 10 bases are a match to TRBD1. The CDR3 consists of 14 residues. V lost 5 bases, J lost 3 bases, and 5 bases stayed unmatched. Germline V lookup: CDR1 DFQATT, CDR2 SNEGSKA (reference sequence). The CDR3 region has the DNA TGCAGTGCTCGACAGGGGGCGGCTACAGATACGCAGTATTTT. Protein sequence: CSARQGAATDTQYF.

The chain links TRBV3-1 to TRBJ2-7; the D gene is possibly TRBD2 (5 bases). V was cut by 8 bases and J by 4 bases, with 18 bases left in between. Per the germline V gene, CDR1 is LGHDT and CDR2 is YNNKEL (reference sequence). This CDR3 is built from 14 residues. The DNA for the CDR3 is TGTGCCAGCTCCCTGGCTAGCAGGAGATACGAGCAGTACTTC. Protein sequence: CASSLASRRYEQYF.

V usage is TRBV9 and J usage is TRBJ2-1, with a weak D call TRBD2 (6 bases). The CDR3 sequence is 16 residues long. Trimming shortened V by 0 bases and J by 1 base, and 11 bases separated the two germline ends. Germline-derived CDR1 and CDR2 are SGDLS and YYNGEE. CDR3 sequence: CASSVVGTPSYNEQFF. Written as DNA, the CDR3 is TGTGCCAGCAGCGTAGTAGGGACTCCGTCCTACAATGAGCAGTTCTTC.

This clonotype was detected many times. This rearrangement joins TRBV12-3 or TRBV12-4 to TRBJ1-6; no firm D call. There are 11 residues in the CDR3. Trimming stripped 3 bases from V and 9 bases from J, with 3 bases between. CDR3 DNA: TGTGCCAGCAGTTTCCGTTCACCCCTCCACTTT. The encoded protein is CASSFRSPLHF.